Below are 23 T cell receptor beta chains sequenced from a single sample in a study of CD8+ T cells in alopecia areata. Extracted from the samples, RNA was reverse transcribed into cDNA to serve as the sequencing template. This table comes from immunoSEQ multiplex PCR, and its TCRdb copy is limited to in-frame clones, with some not included. The top ten hold roughly a fifth of the sample, which has about 150,000 clones, more than 45% seen once. The sample in question was CD8+ T cells sorted from blood, obtained at week 0. Receptors were obtained from a human donor with alopecia areata.

This sequence joins TRBV5-6 and TRBJ2-1, with 14 bases matching TRBD2. The CDR3 extends over 15 amino acids. CDR1 and CDR2 from the germline V gene are SGHDT and YYEEEE. V gave up 1 base and J gave up 10 bases; unmatched junction bases: 4. This CDR3 reads CASSLLTSGGAEQFF. CDR3 in DNA: TGTGCCAGCAGCTTGCTGACTAGCGGGGGGGCCGAGCAGTTCTTC.

The table lists this clone with a count of one. The rearrangement joins TRBV7-9 to TRBJ2-3, with TRBD2 matching over 7 bases. Germline V gives CDR1 SEHNR, CDR2 FQNEAQ (reference sequence). J was trimmed by 7 bases and V by 5 bases; bases with no gene match: 9. The CDR3 loop spans 14 amino acids. CDR3 in DNA: TGTGCCAGCAGCACAGCGGGGAATCTTAATACGCAGTATTTT. Residues: CASSTAGNLNTQYF.

This clone has just a few counts. The chain has TRBV4-1 and TRBJ2-3, with D possibly matching TRBD2 (5 bases). The CDR3 runs to 14 residues. V was pared by 1 base and J by 6 bases, with 11 bases between. CDR1 MGHRA and CDR2 YSYEKL come from the germline V gene. CDR3 loop: CASSQAGSVDTQYF. The CDR3 bases are TGCGCCAGCAGCCAAGCGGGGTCTGTTGATACGCAGTATTTT.

The chain combines TRBV29-1 with TRBJ1-3, with no clear D. Trimming removed 2 bases from V and 1 base from J, with 3 bases in between. The CDR3 consists of 12 residues. Germline loops: CDR1 SQVTM, CDR2 ANQGSEA. The CDR3 DNA is TGCAGCGTTGAACTATCTGGAAACACCATATATTTT. This sequence encodes CSVELSGNTIYF.

This clone came up a few times. This sequence joins TRBV6-5 and TRBJ2-7; D remains ambiguous. Trimming took 4 bases from V and 4 from J, leaving 17 bases between them. CDR3 length: 15 amino acids. Germline CDR1 is MNHEY and CDR2 is SVGAGI. CDR3 sequence (DNA): TGTGCCAGCAGTTTAACGAATACACATGGATACGAGCAGTACTTC. Its translation: CASSLTNTHGYEQYF.

This chain connects TRBV13 to TRBJ2-5, with D uncertain. V was trimmed by 1 base and J by 1 base, leaving 7 bases between them. Germline V CDR1 and CDR2: PRHDT, FYEKMQ (reference sequence). The CDR3 is made up of 14 amino acids. The CDR3 coding sequence is TGTGCCAGCAGCTTAGCGGCAGTCCAAGAGACCCAGTACTTC. This translates into CASSLAAVQETQYF.

This clone showed up just once. The J gene is TRBJ1-5, the V gene TRBV5-6, with no clear D. Germline assignment: CDR1 SGHDT and CDR2 YYEEEE. The CDR3 totals 16 residues. Between the trimmed V and J ends, which lost 3 bases and 3 bases, there was a span of 16 bases. The CDR3 DNA reads TGTGCCAGCAGCTCACGGACCGAACCTACCAATCAGCCCCAGCATTTT. This sequence encodes CASSSRTEPTNQPQHF. Full variable domain (remainder filled in from reference TRBV5-6 and TRBJ1-5): DAGVTQSPTHLIKTRGQQVTLRCSPKSGHDTVSWYQQALGQGPQFIFQYYEEEERQRGNFPDRFSGHQFPNYSSELNVNALLLGDSALYLCASSSRTEPTNQPQHFGDGTRLSIL.

This clone was seen just once. This rearrangement joins TRBV6-7 to TRBJ2-6, with 9 bases that match TRBD1. TRBV6-7 is an ORF, and what it does is uncertain. The ends lost 5 bases at V and 1 base at J; junction bases unmatched: 0. This CDR3 is built from 15 residues. This chain's CDR3 is CASSDRGSGANVLTF. Here the CDR3 DNA reads TGTGCCAGCAGTGACAGGGGGTCTGGGGCCAACGTCCTGACTTTC.

This chain connects TRBV30 to TRBJ1-1; D is perhaps TRBD1 (5 bases). The CDR3 runs to 12 residues. V was shortened by 7 bases and J by 6 bases, with 15 bases between the two germline ends. Per the germline V gene, CDR1 is GTSNPN and CDR2 is SVGIG (reference sequence). The CDR3 region has the DNA TGTGCCTTGGACAAAGGGGACCCTGAAGCTTTCTTT. It encodes CALDKGDPEAFF.

This clone showed up just a few times. The chain employs TRBV4-3 and TRBJ2-7; TRBD1 is a possible D gene (5 bases). The CDR3 length is 14 residues. Germline assignment: CDR1 LGHNA and CDR2 YSLEER. Trimming stripped 0 bases from V and 2 bases from J, with 8 bases between. The CDR3 region is CASSQDTGPYEQYF. CDR3 bases: TGCGCCAGCAGCCAAGATACAGGTCCCTACGAGCAGTACTTC.

This clone was counted only a few times. The chain uses TRBV29-1 and TRBJ2-4; D call uncertain. Trimming removed 4 bases at V and 5 bases at J, with 12 bases between. CDR3 length equals 13 residues. CDR1 is SQVTM, CDR2 ANQGSEA, per germline. CDR3 coding DNA: TGCAGCGTTGTACGGGTTGGGGAAAACATTCAGTACTTC. Protein sequence: CSVVRVGENIQYF.

There are a few counts of this clone. This chain connects TRBV29-1 to TRBJ2-1; no clear D gene. Trimming removed 4 bases from V and 9 bases from J, with 4 bases in between. CDR1 and CDR2 (germline): SQVTM, ANQGSEA. This CDR3 has 9 amino acids. As DNA, the CDR3 is TGCAGCGTTGGTAGTGAGCAGTTCTTC. Translated, it gives CSVGSEQFF.

The V call is TRBV30, the J call TRBJ1-1; a possible D gene is TRBD1 (5 bases). The CDR3 is 13 residues long. V dropped 1 base and J dropped 5 bases, with 11 bases sitting between them. Germline V gene lookup returns CDR1 GTSNPN and CDR2 SVGIG (reference sequence). The CDR3 spells CAWSEDGGTEAFF. CDR3 DNA sequence: TGTGCCTGGAGTGAGGATGGGGGGACTGAAGCTTTCTTT.

About this clone itself: The same CDR3 also results from other DNA sequences found in this sample. This rearrangement joins TRBV2 to TRBJ2-7; TRBD2 agrees at 7 bases. Trimming took 8 bases from V and 1 from J; bases not matched to a gene: 2. Germline CDR1 is SNHLY and CDR2 is FYNNEI. The CDR3 totals 12 residues. CDR3: CASGGGSYEQYF. The CDR3 region has the DNA TGTGCCAGCGGCGGGGGTTCCTACGAGCAGTACTTC.

This clone was observed a few times. The V call is TRBV14, the J call TRBJ1-1; D is possibly TRBD1 (5 bases). Germline V gene data show CDR1 as SGHDN and CDR2 as FVKESK. The germline V and J ends were trimmed by 4 bases and 5 bases, with 11 bases remaining between them. The CDR3 is 13 residues long. The CDR3 sequence: CASSPPGRTEAFF. The CDR3 DNA sequence: TGTGCCAGCAGCCCACCAGGGAGGACTGAAGCTTTCTTT.

This clone was observed a few times. This sequence joins TRBV28 and TRBJ2-2; the match to TRBD1 covers 7 bases. The CDR3 length is 14 residues. Germline trimming cut 4 bases from V and 5 bases from J; bases unmatched to any gene: 4. Germline V CDR1 and CDR2: MDHEN, SYDVKM. Written as DNA, the CDR3 is TGTGCCAGCAGTTACAGGGGTGCGACCGGGGAGCTGTTTTTT. As protein: CASSYRGATGELFF.

This clone was found a few times. The chain links TRBV7-8 to TRBJ2-1; D possibly uses TRBD1 or TRBD2 (6 bases each). The CDR3 has 17 amino acids. Trimming removed 0 bases at V and 4 bases at J, with 16 bases between. The germline gives CDR1 SGHVS, CDR2 FQNEAQ. The chain's CDR3 is CASSLALGGRRYNEQFF. In nucleotides, the CDR3 is TGTGCCAGCAGCTTAGCCCTGGGGGGCCGAAGGTACAATGAGCAGTTCTTC.

The rearrangement uses TRBV25-1 and TRBJ2-2; D may be TRBD1 (6 bases). V was clipped by 4 bases and J by 3 bases, with 12 bases between them. Germline loops: CDR1 MGHDK, CDR2 SYGVNS. CDR3 length: 15 residues. The CDR3 loop reads CASSVRQVHTGELFF. The DNA of the CDR3 is TGTGCCAGCAGTGTCCGACAGGTTCACACCGGGGAGCTGTTTTTT.

The CDR3 sequence: CASSFRVAGYTF. The CDR3 DNA sequence: TGTGCCAGCAGCTTCAGGGTCGCTGGCTACACCTTC. The genes are TRBV7-2 and TRBJ1-2; a weak D match, TRBD1 (5 bases). Germline CDR1 and CDR2: SGHTA and FQGNSA. There are 12 residues in the CDR3. Trimming took off 3 bases at V and 7 bases at J, with 9 bases between the two ends.

This chain uses TRBV9 with TRBJ2-5; the D is unclear. The V gene lost 2 bases and the J gene lost 5 bases, with 10 bases spanning the gap. Germline lookup yields CDR1 SGDLS and CDR2 YYNGEE. The CDR3 contains 13 residues. For the CDR3, the DNA is TGTGCCAGCAGCGTGTTAGGCGAGGAGACCCAGTACTTC. Its translation is CASSVLGEETQYF.

The V and J genes are TRBV4-3 and TRBJ2-1; 8 bases match TRBD2. V gave up 0 bases and J gave up 8 bases; unmatched junction bases: 12. Germline V lookup: CDR1 LGHNA, CDR2 YSLEER. This CDR3 contains 17 residues. The CDR3: CASSQDHLKRGSDEQFF. In nucleotides, the CDR3 is TGCGCCAGCAGCCAAGACCACCTCAAGCGGGGGTCCGATGAGCAGTTCTTC.

Details on this clone: The same CDR3 arises from other DNA sequences in this sample as well. This chain links TRBV5-6 with TRBJ1-1; D call uncertain. Deletions cut 2 bases from V and 5 bases from J, with 7 bases between. The CDR3 spans 12 residues. CDR1 and CDR2 (germline): SGHDT, YYEEEE. CDR3 protein: CASSFGDTEAFF. The CDR3, as DNA: TGTGCCAGCAGCTTTGGGGATACTGAAGCTTTCTTT.

The chain couples TRBV7-9 to TRBJ2-2; the D gene could be TRBD1 or TRBD2 (5 bases each). Between the trimmed V and J ends, which lost 0 bases and 0 bases, there was a span of 11 bases. The CDR3 contains 17 residues. CDR1 and CDR2 (germline): SEHNR, FQNEAQ (reference sequence). The CDR3 region has the DNA TGTGCCAGCAGCTTAGCCTGGGACGGCCCGAACACCGGGGAGCTGTTTTTT. Translation: CASSLAWDGPNTGELFF.